One sample yielded the 17 T cell receptor beta chains listed below, sequenced in a study of blood T cell repertoires in COVID-19. TCRdb's copy holds only in-frame clones and misses some; the assay was immunoSEQ multiplex PCR. The sample contains about 270,000 clones, 86% of which appear only once. The sample comprised peripheral blood. Source of these receptors: a woman aged 70-85 years with COVID-19, enrolled during active disease.

The CDR3 sequence: CASSQVGGLQETQYF. CDR3 nucleotide sequence: TGTGCCAGCAGCCAAGTGGGGGGGCTCCAAGAGACCCAGTACTTC. V gene TRBV3-1 (or the pseudogene TRBV3-2) combines with J gene TRBJ2-5; TRBD2 is a possible D gene (7 bases). The CDR3 has 15 residues. Germline V gene lookup returns CDR1 LGHDT and CDR2 YNNKEL (reference sequence). V was trimmed by 1 base and J by 1 base, leaving 10 bases between them.

This clone was detected ten times or more. V usage is TRBV19 and J usage is TRBJ1-4, with TRBD1 as a possible D gene (5 bases). There are 16 residues in the CDR3. V lost 2 bases and J 5 bases, leaving 15 bases between the germline ends. Germline values: CDR1 LNHDA, CDR2 SQIVND (reference sequence). Here the CDR3 reads CASSIRWGVPNEKLFF. In DNA form, the CDR3 reads TGTGCCAGTAGTATACGCTGGGGGGTCCCGAATGAAAAACTGTTTTTT.

V gene TRBV27 combines with J gene TRBJ1-6; 8 positions agree with TRBD1. This CDR3 is 13 amino acids long. The V gene's germline CDR1 is MNHEY and CDR2 SMNVEV (reference sequence). The V gene end was trimmed by 4 bases and the J gene end by 10 bases; junction bases not matched to a gene: 3. CDR3 coding DNA: TGTGCCAGCAGTTCCAGGGGGCGATCACCCCTCCACTTT. It translates to CASSSRGRSPLHF.

This sequence joins TRBV7-2 and TRBJ2-7; TRBD2 agrees at 8 bases. V shed 5 bases and J 6 bases; nucleotides not matched to a gene: 9. This CDR3 has 14 amino acids. Germline assignment: CDR1 SGHTA and CDR2 FQGNSA. The CDR3 region has the DNA TGTGCCAGCAGCCCACCGGGACTAGTTGGCGAGCAGTACTTC. Protein product: CASSPPGLVGEQYF.

V and J are TRBV19 and TRBJ1-3, with D perhaps TRBD1 (5 bases). This CDR3 region has 15 residues. Germline loops: CDR1 LNHDA, CDR2 SQIVND (reference sequence). Trimming stripped 5 bases from V and 0 bases from J, with 11 bases between. This chain's CDR3 is CASSAGQSSGNTIYF. In nucleotides, the CDR3 is TGTGCCAGTAGTGCCGGACAAAGCTCTGGAAACACCATATATTTT.

The chain has TRBV19 and TRBJ2-7, with 9 bases identical to TRBD2. V gave up 5 bases and J gave up 3 bases; unmatched junction bases: 8. The CDR3 has 15 amino acids. Germline CDR1 LNHDA, CDR2 SQIVND (reference sequence). Here the CDR3 reads CASSLSLAGSYEQYF. The CDR3 DNA sequence: TGTGCCAGTAGTCTTTCGCTAGCGGGGAGCTACGAGCAGTACTTC.

Worth noting for this clone: Germline and junction disagree at one end, which may indicate a read error. V and J are TRBV29-1 and TRBJ1-1; D remains unclear. Germline assignment: CDR1 SQVTM and CDR2 ANQGSEA. The CDR3 sequence is 11 residues long. The CDR3 sequence: CSVEGLVGAFF. The CDR3 DNA reads as TGCAGCGTCGAAGGGCTAGTCGGAGCTTTCTTT.

The rearrangement uses TRBV27 and TRBJ1-2; 8 nucleotides agree with TRBD1. Trimming cost V 5 bases and J 4 bases; bases outside gene matches: 9. CDR3 size: 15 residues. Germline CDR1 reads MNHEY; CDR2 reads SMNVEV (reference sequence). DNA of the CDR3: TGTGCCAGCAGTCCAGGACAGGGAAATCCCTATGGCTACACCTTC. Its protein product is CASSPGQGNPYGYTF.

Turning to this clone: This specimen includes other DNA sequences encoding the same CDR3. The chain carries TRBV18 and TRBJ1-1; no reliable D call. The length of the CDR3 is 13 residues. CDR1 is KGHSH, CDR2 LQKENI, per germline. V was shortened by 1 base and J by 1 base, with 4 bases between the two germline ends. The CDR3 DNA sequence: TGTGCCAGCTCACCACGTCAGAACACTGAAGCTTTCTTT. Residues: CASSPRQNTEAFF.

The V gene is TRBV7-9, the J gene TRBJ1-6, with TRBD1 identical over 9 bases. The ends lost 3 bases at V and 8 bases at J; junction bases unmatched: 8. The CDR3 totals 16 residues. CDR1 and CDR2 from the germline V gene are SEHNR and FQNEAQ (reference sequence). For the CDR3, the DNA is TGTGCCAGCAGCTTTTTGGCGGGGACAGGGTATTCACCCCTCCACTTT. This translates into CASSFLAGTGYSPLHF.

The V gene is TRBV29-1, the J gene TRBJ1-1; 7 bases map to TRBD1. The trim removed 3 bases at V and 4 bases at J, leaving 5 bases unmatched. Germline lookup yields CDR1 SQVTM and CDR2 ANQGSEA. The CDR3 loop spans 13 amino acids. The CDR3 DNA is TGCAGCGTTGATCTAGGGGGCGGCACTGAAGCTTTCTTT. This codes for CSVDLGGGTEAFF.

This clone was counted only a few times. The chain couples TRBV7-8 to TRBJ2-1; 8 bases are a match to TRBD2. There are 16 residues in the CDR3. The V gene's germline CDR1 is SGHVS and CDR2 FQNEAQ. J gave up 5 bases and V 1 base, and 7 bases lay outside the gene matches. The CDR3 loop is CASSLVLGGGHNEQFF. The CDR3 DNA is TGTGCCAGCAGCTTAGTACTCGGGGGGGGCCACAATGAGCAGTTCTTC.

The chain recombines TRBV6-1 with TRBJ1-2; D is uncertain. The CDR3 totals 13 residues. The V end lost 8 bases, the J end lost 5 bases, and 15 bases lay between the germline ends. Germline assignment: CDR1 MNHNS and CDR2 SASEGT. CDR3 in amino acids: CASGEELGYGYTF. Here the CDR3 DNA reads TGTGCCAGCGGGGAAGAACTCGGGTATGGCTACACCTTC.

This chain links TRBV6-5 with TRBJ2-7; 13 bases match TRBD2. V lost 5 bases to trimming and J lost 3 bases; unmatched junction nucleotides: 4. This CDR3 region has 15 residues. Germline assignment: CDR1 MNHEY and CDR2 SVGAGI. CDR3 bases: TGTGCCAGCAGTCTATGGACTAGCGGGGGCTACGAGCAGTACTTC. It yields the protein CASSLWTSGGYEQYF.

The V call is TRBV6-1, the J call TRBJ1-6; D is perhaps TRBD1 (5 bases). Trimming stripped 0 bases from V and 6 bases from J, with 15 bases between. The germline V gene encodes CDR1 MNHNS and CDR2 SASEGT. CDR3 size: 17 residues. This chain's CDR3 is CASSEAGAPSLNSPLHF. CDR3 nucleotides: TGTGCCAGCAGTGAAGCAGGGGCGCCTTCCCTTAATTCACCCCTCCACTTT.

The chain carries TRBV21-1 and TRBJ1-2; TRBD1 is the table's D call and was not checked against the DNA. TRBV21-1 is deemed a pseudogene. The length of the CDR3 is 16 residues. CDR3 region: CASNPGQSVFLYGYTF. Here the CDR3 DNA reads TGTGCCAGCAATCCGGGACAGAGCGTTTTCCTCTATGGCTACACCTTC.

The chain joins TRBV12-3 or TRBV12-4 to TRBJ2-7; 8 bases fit TRBD1. The ends lost 8 bases at V and 4 bases at J; junction bases unmatched: 4. The CDR3 contains 12 residues. The CDR3 sequence: CASGQGGYEQYF. The CDR3 coding sequence is TGTGCCAGCGGACAGGGTGGGTACGAGCAGTACTTC.